This T cell receptor beta chain was captured in a study of beta chain features in type 1 diabetes. Blood was drawn once from each donor into heparinised tubes. The draws averaged around 110 mL. The whole isolated RNA underwent reverse transcription, so sequencing captured expressed TCRB transcripts. Sequenced by immunoSEQ multiplex PCR; TCRdb stores in-frame clones only, minus some. The table has 390,000 or so clones, around 13% seen once. Regarding the study as a whole: The study notes PCR might favor shorter templates equally in patients and controls. Type 1 diabetes patients had moderately but significantly shorter TCRB CDR3s in all four CD4+ subsets. The naive, central memory and Treg TCRB repertoires of patients appeared to be more similar to one another than those of healthy donors.

On this clone itself: Its cognate antigen is unknown.

Trimming cost V 4 bases and J 5 bases; bases outside gene matches: 13. Germline V gives CDR1 SGHRS, CDR2 YFSETQ. CDR3 length equals 17 residues. Sequencing used naive CD4+ T cells from blood. The sequence was collected from a man aged 25-45 years in good health. The chain links TRBV5-1 to TRBJ2-1; 9 bases agree with TRBD1. CDR3: CASSPPGQGIGNNEQFF. The CDR3 bases are TGCGCCAGCAGCCCGCCAGGACAGGGGATAGGTAACAATGAGCAGTTCTTC.